Sequencing of this T cell receptor beta chain was carried out in a study of blood T cell repertoires in COVID-19. Study as a whole: COVID-19 samples collected from the United States, Italy and Spain covered acute and convalescent phases. T cells, B-cell-depleted T cells, or PBMCs supplied cDNA or gDNA.

In the original workflow: Reference gene primer amplification gave nucleated cell count estimates. Profiling relied on immunoSEQ multiplex PCR, and the TCRdb table lists in-frame clones only, not all of them. That table furnishes V, J and clone size, whereas the DNA furnished D and trimming. The data show about 81,000 clones, less than 85% seen once. Trimming pared 1 base from V and 4 bases from J, leaving 7 bases between. This CDR3 has 13 amino acids. The germline V gene has CDR1 MNHNS and CDR2 SASEGT. The receptor's source is a human donor in a cohort sampled during active COVID-19. The chain links TRBV6-1 to TRBJ1-2, with D possibly matching TRBD1 (5 bases). The sequenced sample was peripheral blood. In DNA, the CDR3 is TGTGCCAGCAGTGAAGACAGGCTCTATGGCTACACCTTC. This gives the protein CASSEDRLYGYTF.